Included here is one TCR beta chain sequence, with context. Its cognate antigen is unknown. This record comes from a study of cytotoxic CD8 clonotypes in ibrutinib-treated CLL. Study findings and constraints: Pretreatment clonality was elevated relative to age-matched healthy donors and paralleled circulating CD8+ T-cell counts.

Germline V gene data show CDR1 as SGHDT and CDR2 as YYEEEE. The CDR3 runs to 15 residues. V lost 1 base and J 4 bases, leaving 14 bases between the germline ends. Repertoires were generated with immunoSEQ multiplex PCR, while TCRdb's copy carries only in-frame clones and drops some. The table lists about 150,000 clones, 79% of them singletons. This chain uses TRBV5-6 with TRBJ1-1, with D perhaps TRBD1 (6 bases). The clonotype was recovered from a human donor with chronic lymphocytic leukemia. The specimen comprised PBMCs, sampled after 12 months of ibrutinib treatment. The CDR3 spells CASSLRNSGVTEAFF. The CDR3 coding sequence is TGTGCCAGCAGCTTGAGAAACTCAGGGGTCACTGAAGCTTTCTTT.